The T cell receptor beta chain under discussion was sequenced for a study of shared clonotypes between healthy human individuals. Study-level findings and limits: Generally, naive subsets (rather than memory subsets) showed larger estimated richness. When naive CD4 clonotypes were compared across a handful of donors, about 5% were shared.

Deep-level running was used for the assay. Sequencing used immunoSEQ multiplex PCR; TCRdb keeps in-frame clones, though not all of them. The data show about 2 million clones, roughly 94% seen once. The CDR3 has 14 residues. V lost 0 bases and J 4 bases, leaving 7 bases between the germline ends. The germline V gene encodes CDR1 ENHRY and CDR2 SYGVKD. Nashville, Tennessee was home to all donors, who were Caucasian adults. Of note for this clone: Its antigen is not identified.

This TCR derives from a man aged 18 to 29 in good health. Sample: naive CD4+ T cells sorted from blood. Regarding subset: CD45RA+ positively selected. The rearrangement joins TRBV10-3 to TRBJ1-5; D gene ambiguous. The DNA of the CDR3 is TGTGCCATCAGTGAGTCGGGGAGGAATCAGCCCCAGCATTTT. This gives the protein CAISESGRNQPQHF.